Listed here is a single T cell receptor (beta chain). Its antigen remains unknown. V lost 0 bases and J 0 bases, leaving 6 bases between the germline ends. The germline CDR1 and CDR2 sequences are MGHRA and YSYEKL. The CDR3 consists of 14 residues. This record belongs to a study of CD8+ T cells in alopecia areata. Findings and caveats of the study: Elevated clonality characterized lesional scalp relative to normal scalp, particularly in alopecia totalis/universalis. In scalp and blood during tofacitinib, many expanded lesional clones persisted.

The treatment denotes: oral pan-JAK inhibitor, 5-10 mg twice daily. Obtained from alopecia areata patients were lesional scalp punch biopsies along with peripheral blood. Sorting from PBMCs produced CD4+ and CD8+ T cells. RNA was isolated and reverse transcribed to cDNA, the sequencing template. Data came from immunoSEQ multiplex PCR; TCRdb stores just in-frame clones and leaves some out. The table includes under 150,000 clones, 82% detected once. Specimen: CD8+ T cells sorted from blood, collected at week 4, from a patient treated with tofacitinib. The sequence was collected from a human donor with alopecia areata. The chain couples TRBV4-1 to TRBJ2-7; D remains ambiguous. In nucleotides, the CDR3 is TGCGCCAGCAGCCAAGACCCTAGCTCCTACGAGCAGTACTTC. Encoded protein: CASSQDPSSYEQYF.